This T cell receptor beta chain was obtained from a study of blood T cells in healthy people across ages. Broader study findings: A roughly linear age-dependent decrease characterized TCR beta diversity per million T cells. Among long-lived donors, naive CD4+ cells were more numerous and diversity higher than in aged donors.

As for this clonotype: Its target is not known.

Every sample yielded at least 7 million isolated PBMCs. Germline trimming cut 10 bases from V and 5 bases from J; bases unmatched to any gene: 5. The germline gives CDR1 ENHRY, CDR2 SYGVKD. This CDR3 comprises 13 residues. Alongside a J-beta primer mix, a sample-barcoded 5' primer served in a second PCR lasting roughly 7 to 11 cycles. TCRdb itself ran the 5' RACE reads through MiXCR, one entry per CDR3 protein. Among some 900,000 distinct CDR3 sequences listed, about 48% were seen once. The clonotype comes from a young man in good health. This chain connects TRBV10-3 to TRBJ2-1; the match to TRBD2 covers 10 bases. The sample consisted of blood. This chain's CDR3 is CATGLAINNEQFF. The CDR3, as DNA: TGTGCCACGGGACTAGCGATCAACAATGAGCAGTTCTTC.